A selection of T cell receptor beta chains follows, all from one sample in a study of blood T cells in healthy people across ages. TCRdb ran MiXCR on the 5' RACE reads and lists one entry per CDR3 protein. This table holds about 810,000 distinct CDR3 sequences, under 40% found once. The material sequenced was blood. These receptors were taken from a man aged 18-30 years in good health. Each CDR3 is given with its conserved first and last residue. D genes are given only for firm matches. Some rows mark clone size as missing; the rest say once, few, many or name a class of expanded clone.

many | - | TRBJ2-5 | 12 | TRBV28 | CASSYYQETQYF | TGTGCCAGCAGTTACTACCAAGAGACCCAGTACTTC
- | - | TRBJ1-5 | 14 | TRBV7-2 | CASSQDYSIQPQHF | TGTGCCAGCAGCCAAGACTATTCCATCCAGCCCCAGCATTTT
many | - | TRBJ2-7 | 13 | TRBV12-3/TRBV12-4 | CASSFGVLYEQYF | TGTGCCAGCAGTTTTGGAGTGCTCTACGAGCAGTACTTC
- | - | TRBJ1-2 | 14 | TRBV7-2 | CASSSPDSRGGYTF | TGTGCCAGCAGCTCCCCCGACAGTCGGGGGGGCTACACCTTC
few | TRBD1 | TRBJ1-4 | 18 | TRBV20-1 | CSARGTGNSRATNEKLFF | TGCAGTGCTAGAGGGACAGGGAATTCCCGGGCAACTAATGAAAAACTGTTTTTT
few | - | TRBJ1-3 | 16 | TRBV14 | CASSQDRVNSGNTIYF | TGTGCCAGCAGCCAAGATAGAGTAAACTCTGGAAACACCATATATTTT
- | - | TRBJ2-7 | 13 | TRBV7-2 | CASSLEFRYEQYF | TGTGCCAGCAGCTTAGAGTTCCGCTACGAGCAGTACTTC
few | - | TRBJ1-2 | 15 | TRBV7-9 | CASSLGASPNYGYTF | TGTGCCAGCAGCTTAGGAGCTAGCCCTAACTATGGCTACACCTTC
once | - | TRBJ2-1 | 12 | TRBV29-1 | CSVVVRSDEQFF | TGCAGCGTTGTAGTCCGCTCGGATGAGCAGTTCTTC
- | - | TRBJ1-5 | 16 | TRBV4-1 | CASSQEEGVGNQPQHF | TGCGCCAGCAGCCAAGAGGAGGGAGTGGGCAATCAGCCCCAGCATTTT
many | - | TRBJ1-2 | 12 | TRBV12-3/TRBV12-4 | CASSFLAGGYTF | TGTGCCAGCAGTTTTTTGGCGGGAGGCTACACCTTC
- | TRBD2 | TRBJ2-3 | 15 | TRBV30 | CAWSSGGSSTDTQYF | TGTGCCTGGAGTTCGGGGGGGTCTAGCACAGATACGCAGTATTTT
many | TRBD1 | TRBJ2-7 | 14 | TRBV6-1 | CASRRTGSSYEQYF | TGTGCCAGCAGAAGGACAGGGAGCTCCTACGAGCAGTACTTC
- | - | TRBJ2-1 | 15 | TRBV12-3/TRBV12-4 | CASSPDPQRYNEQFF | TGTGCCAGCAGTCCCGACCCACAGAGATACAATGAGCAGTTCTTC
few | - | TRBJ2-2 | 13 | TRBV4-3 | CASGRPSTGELFF | TGCGCCAGCGGCCGCCCTAGCACCGGGGAGCTGTTTTTT
- | - | TRBJ1-1 | 14 | TRBV6-6 | CASIHDLSWAEAFF | TGTGCCAGCATCCACGACCTTTCCTGGGCTGAAGCTTTCTTT
- | - | TRBJ2-2 | 18 | TRBV7-2 | CASSLSPRGRGSAGELFF | TGTGCCAGCAGCTTATCGCCTCGGGGCAGGGGCTCCGCCGGGGAGCTGTTTTTT